This T cell receptor (beta chain) appears in the sequencing data of a study of cytomegalovirus exposure and HLA in healthy donors (dated by TCRdb to the late 2010s). Background on the whole study: In an earlier analysis of some 610 of the donors, about 270 Gb of sequence data and 90 million to 130 million unique TCR beta sequences from roughly 200 million T cells were reported. Approximately 300 gigabases of sequencing data and roughly 80 million unique TCR sequences made up an early release that covered 640 HLA-typed donors. The genetic ancestry cluster associated with self-reported Caucasian donors included 81% of the 398 genotyped donors. The study aimed to test whether signatures of past pathogen exposure could be identified by cataloging public T cell receptors. The study used immunosequencing to profile the T cell repertoires of around 600 subjects and linked those repertoires to cytomegalovirus serostatus. A separate validation cohort of approximately 120 different subjects was used in addition to the approximately 670-subject first cohort. High-throughput TCR immunosequencing, statistical association of individual TCRs with disease status, and machine learning were combined to predict cytomegalovirus infection status. A later analysis re-examined previously published TCR beta repertoires from 600 to 700 donors and added high-resolution HLA genotyping to investigate patterns of TCR occurrence. In the later analysis, no new phenotypic data were used to find candidate immune exposures; instead, reliance was placed on TCR beta sequences and their occurrence across donors. In an earlier analysis of 500 to 650 of the donors, high-throughput TCR beta sequencing was used to judge whether each TCR beta V gene segment behaved as functional or pseudogenic. Donor age, sex, ethnicity and CMV serostatus were compiled together with the repertoire data. A later genetic analysis took genome-wide SNP genotypes for about three fifths of the roughly 700 donors and used that subset as a discovery cohort. Every discovery cohort repertoire had been produced on one sequencing platform. HLA typing covered class I and class II loci at four-digit resolution. The number of typed donors differed by locus: 629-630 for A, B, C, DRB1 and DQB1; approximately 520 for DQA1; approximately 610 for DPA1; and roughly 450 for DPB1. Because of strong linkage in the cohort, 5 or 6 DR-DQ haplotypes were treated as single units for association and clustering. On average, 235,054 unique TCR beta nucleotide sequences were sequenced per donor among 300 to 500 genotyped donors of the cohort, with around 19% of those sequences being non-productive.

Overall study results and their limits: A later analysis found that HLA-associated TCR beta chains were more clonally expanded and had lower generation probabilities than equally common non-associated chains. When HLA alleles, especially DR and DQ, strongly co-occurred, attributing TCR associations to individual alleles was difficult. A cluster of highly shared sequence variants was judged likely to be a technical artifact of the sequencing pipeline. The cohort was sequenced for TCR beta chains only, and without alpha or paired-chain data the features that could be detected were limited. Most TCR sequences were observed very rarely across donors, whereas some public TCRs were present in many individuals. Correlated functional status among segregating V segments might be attributable to linkage disequilibrium, but an unknown experimental factor could not be ruled out. In an earlier analysis of approximately 590 of the donors, most TCR beta V segments appeared in productive rearrangements about 87% or about 30% of the time, broadly matching IMGT annotations. Cytomegalovirus status was reported to be diagnosed by the classifier with high specificity and sensitivity in both the original and validation cohorts. Because counts were too low, about 18 rarely observed V segments, including chromosome 9 orphons, were excluded from the earlier analysis of around 640 of the donors. The only immune exposure information available for the cohort was CMV serostatus. An association between a missense DCLRE1C variant and V-gene and J-gene trimming of TCR beta chains was found in a later genetic analysis and replicated in an independent cohort. Some IMGT-functional V segments, including TRBV6-2 and TRBV6-3, could not be told apart with the 87-base-pair reads, so those segments were excluded. Presence/absence analyses assumed roughly uniform sequencing depth across donors, an assumption that may not hold. A later analysis associated some 17,000 TCR beta sequences with specific HLA alleles at a false discovery rate of 0.05. It was suggested by the authors that the approach could potentially be generalized to other disease states and immunological phenotypes. According to a later genetic analysis, donors in an Asian-associated ancestry cluster had fewer N-insertions in productive TCRs than the roughly 700-donor mean. In the study, 164 TCR beta chains were listed as associated with cytomegalovirus. A later analysis reported that several top co-occurrence clusters appeared linked to parvovirus B19, influenza, CMV and Epstein-Barr virus. HLA typing was unavailable for some donors at each locus, so association tests used only the typed subset. In vitro tests confirmed that a few of the cytomegalovirus-associated TCR beta chains recognize cytomegalovirus antigens. According to a later analysis, TCR association rates differed among HLA loci, with DRB1 alleles showing the most associated TCRs and HLA-C alleles showing the fewest. In a later analysis, most CMV-associated TCR beta chains were found to appear HLA-restricted, with HLA associations seemingly driven largely by CMV exposure. A further reported finding was that TCR beta sequences accurately predicted the HLA-A and HLA-B alleles for most subjects in the first cohort.

A distance of 9 bases separates the germline ends of V and J, which lose 0 bases and 4 bases respectively. The germline V gene specifies MGHRA as CDR1 and YSYEKL as CDR2. The CDR3 measures 14 amino acids from cysteine to phenylalanine. The read is trimmed to its CDR3 DNA, 42 bases read in frame from base 1. With regard to this clone: Its target antigen remains unknown. No base quality values were provided; no much bigger clone lies one nucleotide off.

The cohort comprised around 700 healthy bone marrow donors. Cohort members were all nominally healthy when sampled, although unrecorded immune exposures were likely present. The donor tested CMV seropositive, placing the donor among the 290 or so seropositive members of the cohort. Every donor gave a peripheral blood sample, and the peripheral blood mononuclear cells from that sample were used for TCR beta sequencing. Genomic DNA extraction from the blood cell samples was performed with the Qiagen DNeasy Blood Extraction Kit. Library generation was performed with the immunoSEQ multiplex PCR assay. The multiplex PCR relied on a mix of 60 forward primers for TCR Vbeta segments and 13 reverse primers for TCR Jbeta segments. The CDR3 region of rearranged TCR beta genes was amplified from genomic DNA with a multiplex PCR assay. Amplified TCR beta libraries were sequenced as 87-base-pair reads on the Illumina HiSeq System. The original pipeline was this. In a later analysis, tens of millions of unique TCR beta chains were counted across the roughly 610 repertoires, and around 10 million of these chains were shared by at least two donors. A nearest-neighbor algorithm error-corrected the raw reads and collapsed the reads into unique sequences, merging closely related sequences to remove PCR and sequencing errors. V, D and J gene segments were assigned by aligning CDR3 sequences to IMGT reference sequences. For a sequence to be retained, a match of at least six nucleotides was required to both a V gene segment and a J gene segment. Rearrangements were called productive when the CDR3 lacked stop codons and stayed in frame with V and J; all others were non-productive. Following IMGT convention, CDR3 was defined as the stretch from the second conserved V-encoded cysteine up to the conserved J-encoded phenylalanine. The earlier analysis of approximately 500 of the donors excluded sequences that lacked an unambiguous match to a single V gene segment. An earlier analysis of fewer than 750 of the donors called V segments functional above 56.7% productive rearrangements and segregating when the between-donor standard deviation exceeded 5%. To diagnose cytomegalovirus status from the catalog of TCR beta chain sequences, a statistical classification framework was built. A later analysis assigned V and J genes by comparing TCR nucleotide sequences with IMGT/GENE-DB human TR gene sequences. The TCRdist pipeline was used in a later analysis to assign CDR3 sequences and most-parsimonious VDJ recombination scenarios. In a later analysis, every TCR beta chain was defined by the combination of its CDR3 amino acid sequence and its V-gene family, and reads without a unique V-gene family were dropped. In a later analysis, 450 to 600 highly shared, low-generation-probability nucleotide sequences were removed to address suspected cross-contamination and a sequencing artifact. In a later analysis, a clonal expansion index for each public chain was calculated from normalized within-repertoire ranks of inferred template counts. Generation probabilities in a later analysis came from a VDJ recombination model fitted to out-of-frame rearrangements, and those results were checked against IGoR. Hypergeometric tests were used in a later analysis to score TCR-TCR, TCR-HLA and TCR-CMV co-occurrence, with a repertoire-size bias correction applied to the TCR pairs. In a later analysis, false discovery rates were estimated by permuting HLA or CMV assignments 20 times. In a later analysis, co-occurring TCRs were grouped using DBSCAN, with TCRdist sequence similarity added in when clustering inside HLA-allele-positive subsets. Repertoires with fewer than 30,000 or more than 120,000 public chains were left out of co-occurrence clustering, as were several repertoires with anomalous nucleotide sharing. The table was pulled from immuneACCESS by TCRdb, which kept in-frame rearrangements only. Such tables lose some clones; where checked, under half of the loss comes from unresolved V genes, and the rest has no known cause. That table furnishes V, J and clone size, whereas the DNA furnished D and trimming. Present in this sample are some 40,000 clones, 53% of which were seen just once. 6.2% of the sample lies in the top ten.

The sequencing sample was made of PBMCs. This clonotype was sampled from a middle-aged woman in good health and CMV-seropositive. The chain uses TRBV4-1 and TRBJ2-5; no D gene call is confident. The nucleotide sequence reads TGCGCCAGCAGCCAAGATCACGGTGGAGAGACCCAGTACTTC. The resulting protein is CASSQDHGGETQYF.